This section outlines one T cell receptor beta chain sequence together with its context. V gave up 2 bases and J gave up 7 bases, with 14 bases separating them. Germline loops: CDR1 LGHDT, CDR2 YNNKEL (reference sequence). The CDR3 consists of 14 residues. This sample is drawn from a study of blood T cell repertoires in COVID-19. The wider study: PBMCs, B-cell-depleted T cells, or T cells provided the cDNA or gDNA that made up the material.

Repertoires were generated with immunoSEQ multiplex PCR, while TCRdb's copy carries only in-frame clones and drops some. The table records approximately 200,000 clones, roughly 89% of them present only once. The source is a woman in her 40s with acute COVID-19. The chain uses TRBV3-1 (or the pseudogene TRBV3-2) and TRBJ2-5; tentatively, D is TRBD2 (5 bases). Material: PBMCs or T cells enriched from blood (not recorded which). The CDR3 sequence is CASSQYGDPGTQYF. The CDR3 DNA reads TGTGCCAGCAGCCAATACGGGGATCCGGGGACCCAGTACTTC.